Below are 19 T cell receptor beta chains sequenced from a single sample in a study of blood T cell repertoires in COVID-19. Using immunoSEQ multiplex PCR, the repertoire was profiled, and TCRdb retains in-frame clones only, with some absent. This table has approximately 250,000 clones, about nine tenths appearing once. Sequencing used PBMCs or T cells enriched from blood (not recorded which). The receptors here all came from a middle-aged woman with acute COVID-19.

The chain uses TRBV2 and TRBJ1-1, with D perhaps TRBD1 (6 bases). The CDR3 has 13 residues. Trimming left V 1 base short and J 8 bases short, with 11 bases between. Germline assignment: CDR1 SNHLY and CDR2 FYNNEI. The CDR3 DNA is TGTGCCAGCAGTGAAGAGTGGGGGACAGAAGCTTTCTTT. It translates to CASSEEWGTEAFF.

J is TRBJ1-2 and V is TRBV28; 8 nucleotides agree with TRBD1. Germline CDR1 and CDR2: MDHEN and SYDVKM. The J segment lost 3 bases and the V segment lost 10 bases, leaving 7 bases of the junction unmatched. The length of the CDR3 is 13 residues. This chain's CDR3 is CATPTTGDYGYTF. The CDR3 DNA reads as TGTGCCACGCCGACGACAGGGGACTATGGCTACACCTTC.

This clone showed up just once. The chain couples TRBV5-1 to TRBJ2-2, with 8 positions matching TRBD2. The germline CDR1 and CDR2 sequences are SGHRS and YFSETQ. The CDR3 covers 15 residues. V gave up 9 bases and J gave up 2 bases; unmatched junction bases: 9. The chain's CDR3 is CATRLAGINTGELFF. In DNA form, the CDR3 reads TGCGCCACCAGATTAGCGGGAATCAACACCGGGGAGCTGTTTTTT.

The CDR3 is CASSQGVGWTPPRDYGYTF. DNA of the CDR3: TGCGCCAGCAGCCAAGGGGTTGGGTGGACACCACCCCGGGACTATGGCTACACCTTC. The chain combines TRBV4-3 with TRBJ1-2, with D possibly being TRBD1 (5 bases). Germline lookup yields CDR1 LGHNA and CDR2 YSLEER. V lost 1 base to trimming and J lost 3 bases, with 24 bases between them. The CDR3 runs 19 residues.

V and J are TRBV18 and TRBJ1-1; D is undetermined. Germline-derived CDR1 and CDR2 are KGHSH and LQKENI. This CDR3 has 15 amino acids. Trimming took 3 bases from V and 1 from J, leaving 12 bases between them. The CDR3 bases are TGTGCCAGCTCACCCTTACAAACAGAGAACACTGAAGCTTTCTTT. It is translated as CASSPLQTENTEAFF.

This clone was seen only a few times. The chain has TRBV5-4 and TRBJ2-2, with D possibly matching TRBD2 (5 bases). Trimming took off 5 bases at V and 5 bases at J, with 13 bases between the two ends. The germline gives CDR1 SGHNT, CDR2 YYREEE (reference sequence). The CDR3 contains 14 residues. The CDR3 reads CASRAFGGTGELFF. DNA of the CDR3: TGTGCCAGCAGAGCATTTGGCGGGACCGGGGAGCTGTTTTTT. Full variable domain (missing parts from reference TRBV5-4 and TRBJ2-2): ETGVTQSPTHLIKTRGQQVTLRCSSQSGHNTVSWYQQALGQGPQFIFQYYREEENGRGNFPPRFSGLQFPNYSSELNVNALELDDSALYLCASRAFGGTGELFFGEGSRLTVL.

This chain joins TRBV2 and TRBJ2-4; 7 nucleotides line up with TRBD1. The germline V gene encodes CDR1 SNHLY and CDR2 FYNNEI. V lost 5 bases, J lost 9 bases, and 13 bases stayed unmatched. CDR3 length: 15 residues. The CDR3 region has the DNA TGTGCCAGCAGTTCGCGGACAGGCCCCACGAGCATTCAGTACTTC. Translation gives CASSSRTGPTSIQYF. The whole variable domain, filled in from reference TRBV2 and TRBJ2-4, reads EPEVTQTPSHQVTQMGQEVILRCVPISNHLYFYWYRQILGQKVEFLVSFYNNEISEKSEIFDDQFSVERPDGSNFTLKIRSTKLEDSAMYFCASSSRTGPTSIQYFGAGTRLSVL.

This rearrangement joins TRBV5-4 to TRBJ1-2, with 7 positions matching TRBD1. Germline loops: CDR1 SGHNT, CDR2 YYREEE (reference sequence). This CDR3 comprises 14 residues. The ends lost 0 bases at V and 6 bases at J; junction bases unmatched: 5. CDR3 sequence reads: CASSLDRQGDGYTF. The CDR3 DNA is TGTGCCAGCAGCTTGGATCGGCAGGGGGATGGCTACACCTTC.

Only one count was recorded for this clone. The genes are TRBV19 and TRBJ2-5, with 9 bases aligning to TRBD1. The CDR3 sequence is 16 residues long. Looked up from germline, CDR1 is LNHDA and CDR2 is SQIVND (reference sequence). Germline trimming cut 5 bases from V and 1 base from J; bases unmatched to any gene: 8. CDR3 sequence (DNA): TGTGCCAGTAGTCCACGGACAGGGGACCCCCAAGAGACCCAGTACTTC. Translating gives CASSPRTGDPQETQYF. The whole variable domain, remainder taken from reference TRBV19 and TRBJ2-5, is DGGITQSPKYLFRKEGQNVTLSCEQNLNHDAMYWYRQDPGQGLRLIYYSQIVNDFQKGDIAEGYSVSREKKESFPLTVTSAQKNPTAFYLCASSPRTGDPQETQYFGPGTRLLVL.

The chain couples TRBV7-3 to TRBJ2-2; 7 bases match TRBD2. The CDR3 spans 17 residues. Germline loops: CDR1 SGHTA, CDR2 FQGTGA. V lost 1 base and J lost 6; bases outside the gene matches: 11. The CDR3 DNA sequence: TGTGCCAGCAGCTTAAGGGGTGCGGGAGTATCTCCCGGGGAGCTGTTTTTT. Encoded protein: CASSLRGAGVSPGELFF.

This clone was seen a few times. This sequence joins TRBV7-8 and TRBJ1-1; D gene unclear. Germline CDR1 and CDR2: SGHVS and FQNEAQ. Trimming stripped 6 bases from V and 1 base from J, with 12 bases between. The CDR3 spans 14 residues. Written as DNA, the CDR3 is TGTGCCAGCAGACCGTTAGGCGGGAACACTGAAGCTTTCTTT. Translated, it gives CASRPLGGNTEAFF.

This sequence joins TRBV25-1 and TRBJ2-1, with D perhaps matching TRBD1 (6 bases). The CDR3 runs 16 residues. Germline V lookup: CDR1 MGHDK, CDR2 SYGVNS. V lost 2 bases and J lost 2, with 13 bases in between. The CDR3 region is CASSERAGVPYNEQFF. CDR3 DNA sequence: TGTGCCAGCAGTGAACGGGCAGGGGTACCCTACAATGAGCAGTTCTTC.

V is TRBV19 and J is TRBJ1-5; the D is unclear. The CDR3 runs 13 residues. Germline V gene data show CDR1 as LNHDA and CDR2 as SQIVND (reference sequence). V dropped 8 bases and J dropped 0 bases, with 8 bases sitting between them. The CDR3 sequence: CASGTVSNQPQHF. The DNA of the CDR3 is TGTGCCAGTGGTACAGTTAGCAATCAGCCCCAGCATTTT.

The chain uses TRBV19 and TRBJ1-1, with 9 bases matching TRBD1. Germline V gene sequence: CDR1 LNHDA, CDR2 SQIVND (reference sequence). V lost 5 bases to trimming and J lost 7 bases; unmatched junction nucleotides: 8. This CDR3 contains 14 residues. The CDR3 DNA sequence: TGTGCCAGTAGTTCGAGGACAGGGGTGATTGAAGCTTTCTTT. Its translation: CASSSRTGVIEAFF.

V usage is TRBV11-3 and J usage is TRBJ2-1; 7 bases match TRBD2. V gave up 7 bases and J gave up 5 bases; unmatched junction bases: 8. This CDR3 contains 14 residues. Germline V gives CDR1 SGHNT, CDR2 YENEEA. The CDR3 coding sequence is TGTGCCAGCACCGAAATCCGGGGGGACAATGAGCAGTTCTTC. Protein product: CASTEIRGDNEQFF.

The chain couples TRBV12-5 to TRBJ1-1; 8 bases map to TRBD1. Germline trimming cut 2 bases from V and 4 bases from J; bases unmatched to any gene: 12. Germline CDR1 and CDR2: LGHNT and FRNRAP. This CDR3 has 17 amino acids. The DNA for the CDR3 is TGTGCTAGTGGTTTGCCCCTACGACAGGGGATCGCCACTGAAGCTTTCTTT. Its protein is CASGLPLRQGIATEAFF.

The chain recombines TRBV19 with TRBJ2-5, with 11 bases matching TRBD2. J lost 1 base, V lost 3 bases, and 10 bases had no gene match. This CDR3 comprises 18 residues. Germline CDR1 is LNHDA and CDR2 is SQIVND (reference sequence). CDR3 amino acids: CASSISFPSGRPQETQYF. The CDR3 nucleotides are TGTGCCAGTAGTATTTCCTTTCCTAGCGGGAGGCCCCAAGAGACCCAGTACTTC. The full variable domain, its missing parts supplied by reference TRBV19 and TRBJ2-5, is DGGITQSPKYLFRKEGQNVTLSCEQNLNHDAMYWYRQDPGQGLRLIYYSQIVNDFQKGDIAEGYSVSREKKESFPLTVTSAQKNPTAFYLCASSISFPSGRPQETQYFGPGTRLLVL.

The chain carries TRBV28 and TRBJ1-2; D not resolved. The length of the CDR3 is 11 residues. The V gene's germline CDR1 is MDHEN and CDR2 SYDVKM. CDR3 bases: TGTGGGACTAGAGATCGTTATGGCTACACCTTC. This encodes CGTRDRYGYTF.

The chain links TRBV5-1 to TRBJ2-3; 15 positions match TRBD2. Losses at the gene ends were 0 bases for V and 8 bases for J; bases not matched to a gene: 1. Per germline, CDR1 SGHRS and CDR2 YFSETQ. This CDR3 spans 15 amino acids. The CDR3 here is CASSLGTSGRVTQYF. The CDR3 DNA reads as TGCGCCAGCAGCTTGGGGACTAGCGGGAGGGTTACGCAGTATTTT.